This T cell receptor (beta chain) stems from a study of blood T cell repertoires in COVID-19. The wider study: The United States, Italy and Spain supplied acute and convalescent COVID-19 samples. PBMCs, B-cell-depleted T cells, or T cells provided the cDNA or gDNA that made up the material.

Germline V gives CDR1 MNHEY, CDR2 SVGAGI. CDR3 length: 15 amino acids. Trimming cost V 0 bases and J 2 bases, with 11 bases left between them. Authors' processing steps: Estimation of nucleated cell counts relied on the amplification of reference gene primers. Data came from immunoSEQ multiplex PCR; TCRdb stores just in-frame clones and leaves some out. V, J and clone size are taken as reported in that table, and D and trimming were inferred from the DNA itself. The data contain 130,000 or so clones, 85% to 90% of them singletons. The clonotype originates from a man aged 70 or older with active or convalescent COVID-19. The chain employs TRBV6-5 and TRBJ2-7; D uncertain. Sequencing input: peripheral blood. The CDR3 protein is CASSYSRQFAYEQYF. For the CDR3, the DNA is TGTGCCAGCAGTTACTCGAGGCAGTTCGCCTACGAGCAGTACTTC.